Following are 6 T cell receptor beta chains from one sample sequenced in a study of a mutant IDH1 vaccine in newly diagnosed glioma. The sample's time point: week 11, during vaccination. In every dose of vaccine, 300 ug of mutant IDH1 20-mer peptide was given alongside topical imiquimod. Produced via immunoSEQ multiplex PCR; TCRdb's table is partial and in-frame only. The sample includes fewer than 70,000 clones, around 89% of them seen just once. Antigens of these TCRs are unknown. Material: PBMCs, obtained from a glioma patient whose treatment included an IDH1 peptide vaccine. Receptors were obtained from a man aged 40-49 years with glioma.

The rearrangement uses TRBV5-4 and TRBJ1-3; D may be TRBD1 (5 bases). V was shortened by 4 bases and J by 0 bases, with 11 bases between the two germline ends. CDR1 SGHNT and CDR2 YYREEE come from the germline V gene (reference sequence). The CDR3 is made up of 15 amino acids. The CDR3: CASSRDLGSGNTIYF. The CDR3, as DNA: TGTGCCAGCAGCCGGGACCTAGGCTCTGGAAACACCATATATTTT.

The chain carries TRBV6-5 and TRBJ1-1; D call uncertain. Germline CDR1 reads MNHEY; CDR2 reads SVGAGI. CDR3 length: 13 residues. The V end lost 0 bases, the J end lost 7 bases, and 9 bases lay between the germline ends. CDR3 sequence: CASSYSGQIEAFF. DNA of the CDR3: TGTGCCAGCAGTTACTCCGGCCAGATTGAAGCTTTCTTT.

The rearrangement links TRBV30 to TRBJ1-5, with 9 bases fitting TRBD1. CDR1 and CDR2 (germline): GTSNPN, SVGIG (reference sequence). V shed 7 bases, J shed 4 bases, and the junction held 2 bases outside the gene matches. CDR3 length: 12 residues. In DNA form, the CDR3 reads TGTGCCTTTGGGACAGGGAATCAGCCCCAGCATTTT. Amino acids: CAFGTGNQPQHF.

The chain uses TRBV10-3 and TRBJ2-1, with D unresolved. V lost 0 bases, J lost 0 bases, and 9 bases lay in between. CDR1 and CDR2 from the germline V gene are ENHRY and SYGVKD. This CDR3 has 16 amino acids. The CDR3 reads CAISESTLSSYNEQFF. The CDR3 bases are TGTGCCATCAGTGAGTCGACCTTAAGCTCCTACAATGAGCAGTTCTTC.

This sequence joins TRBV7-2 and TRBJ2-1, with a tentative D call TRBD2 (6 bases). Germline CDR1 and CDR2: SGHTA and FQGNSA. The germline V and J ends were trimmed by 2 bases and 4 bases, with 15 bases remaining between them. The CDR3 spans 16 residues. The CDR3 loop is CASSLRAGSWYNEQFF. CDR3 coding DNA: TGTGCCAGCAGCTTACGGGCCGGGAGCTGGTACAATGAGCAGTTCTTC.

The chain couples TRBV5-1 to TRBJ2-5, with a weak D call TRBD2 (5 bases). V gave up 4 bases and J gave up 3 bases, with 13 bases separating them. Germline assignment: CDR1 SGHRS and CDR2 YFSETQ. The CDR3 is 14 amino acids. The CDR3: CASSNPSREETQYF. The CDR3 DNA sequence: TGCGCCAGCAGCAATCCTTCGAGGGAAGAGACCCAGTACTTC.